The sequence of this TCR beta chain was determined in a study of T cell clones after liver transplantation. The repertoire was sequenced with immunoSEQ multiplex PCR; TCRdb's copy has only in-frame clones and lacks some. Among tens of thousands of clones listed, over 70% were seen once. The germline V gene encodes CDR1 SGHAT and CDR2 FQNNGV. Trimming took 5 bases from V and 10 from J, leaving 18 bases between them. CDR3 length: 14 residues. The chain carries TRBV11-2 and TRBJ2-1; D is perhaps TRBD1 (6 bases). The specimen comprised CD4+ T cells from blood, sampled before liver transplant. The origin of this receptor is a human donor who received a liver transplant. The DNA of the CDR3 is TGTGCCAGCAGCCCTCTGGACAGCGCTCAGGAGCAGTTCTTC. This gives the protein CASSPLDSAQEQFF.